This entry lists 24 T cell receptor beta chains sequenced from one sample in a study of blood T cell repertoires in COVID-19. Profiled with immunoSEQ multiplex PCR; TCRdb holds only in-frame clones, not every one. The table lists around 400,000 clones, approximately 87% of them singletons. Material for sequencing was peripheral blood. Receptors originate from a woman aged 55-75 years with COVID-19, enrolled during active disease.

The chain combines TRBV5-1 with TRBJ2-7; TRBD1 is a possible D gene (6 bases). Looked up from germline, CDR1 is SGHRS and CDR2 is YFSETQ. V lost 0 bases and J lost 0, with 13 bases in between. CDR3 length: 16 amino acids. In nucleotides, the CDR3 is TGCGCCAGCAGCTTGGACCCGACAGGTGTCTCCTACGAGCAGTACTTC. It codes for CASSLDPTGVSYEQYF.

The chain carries TRBV5-6 and TRBJ1-6, with 8 bases aligning to TRBD1. The CDR3 is 16 amino acids. The junction had 9 bases not matched to a gene; V was cut back by 4 bases and J by 6 bases. The germline V gene encodes CDR1 SGHDT and CDR2 YYEEEE. The DNA of the CDR3 is TGTGCCAGCAGCCCTGTAACAGGGGGAGGTAATTCACCCCTCCACTTT. Translation gives CASSPVTGGGNSPLHF.

This clone was detected only once. The chain combines TRBV5-1 with TRBJ1-5; maybe TRBD1 (5 bases). Between the trimmed V and J ends, which lost 0 bases and 6 bases, there was a span of 13 bases. The CDR3 length is 15 residues. The germline V gene encodes CDR1 SGHRS and CDR2 YFSETQ. CDR3 amino acids: CASSLEASGGQPQHF. In nucleotides, the CDR3 is TGCGCCAGCAGCTTGGAGGCATCGGGGGGTCAGCCCCAGCATTTT. Looking up the rest from reference TRBV5-1 and TRBJ1-5 gives the full variable domain: KAGVTQTPRYLIKTRGQQVTLSCSPISGHRSVSWYQQTPGQGLQFLFEYFSETQRNKGNFPGRFSGRQFSNSRSEMNVSTLELGDSALYLCASSLEASGGQPQHFGDGTRLSIL.

The chain is built from TRBV18 and TRBJ1-5; TRBD1 might be the D (6 bases). This CDR3 is built from 13 residues. Germline V gene lookup returns CDR1 KGHSH and CDR2 LQKENI. Trimming removed 8 bases from V and 7 bases from J, with 15 bases in between. The CDR3: CASHAGTQQPQHF. The CDR3 DNA reads TGTGCCAGCCACGCCGGGACACAGCAGCCCCAGCATTTT.

The chain joins TRBV11-2 to TRBJ1-5, with D hard to call. Germline CDR1 reads SGHAT; CDR2 reads FQNNGV. Trimming took off 3 bases at V and 6 bases at J, with 12 bases between the two ends. The CDR3 runs 14 residues. CDR3 in amino acids: CASSLTNTAQPQHF. CDR3 nucleotide sequence: TGTGCCAGCAGCTTGACCAATACAGCTCAGCCCCAGCATTTT. The full variable domain, with the rest looked up from reference TRBV11-2 and TRBJ1-5, is EAGVAQSPRYKIIEKRQSVAFWCNPISGHATLYWYQQILGQGPKLLIQFQNNGVVDDSQLPKDRFSAERLKGVDSTLKIQPAKLEDSAVYLCASSLTNTAQPQHFGDGTRLSIL.

CDR3 sequence: CASSHDRAGTEAFF. For the CDR3, the DNA is TGTGCCAGCAGCCACGACAGGGCGGGCACTGAAGCTTTCTTT. This chain connects TRBV6-6 to TRBJ1-1; 7 bases are a match to TRBD1. Germline CDR1 is MNHNY and CDR2 is SVGAGI (reference sequence). This CDR3 spans 14 amino acids. The J segment lost 4 bases and the V segment lost 6 bases, leaving 8 bases of the junction unmatched.

The chain is built from TRBV29-1 and TRBJ2-6; the D gene is possibly TRBD1 (5 bases). The length of the CDR3 is 15 residues. Germline assignment: CDR1 SQVTM and CDR2 ANQGSEA. V gave up 3 bases and J gave up 3 bases, with 12 bases separating them. The DNA of the CDR3 is TGCAGCGTTGAGGAATCAGGGTTTGGGGCCAACGTCCTGACTTTC. Protein: CSVEESGFGANVLTF. The complete variable domain, with remaining parts taken from reference TRBV29-1 and TRBJ2-6, reads SAVISQKPSRDICQRGTSLTIQCQVDSQVTMMFWYRQQPGQSLTLIATANQGSEATYESGFVIDKFPISRPNLTFSTLTVSNMSPEDSSIYLCSVEESGFGANVLTFGAGSRLTVL.

The chain is built from TRBV19 and TRBJ1-1, with D possibly matching TRBD1 (5 bases). Trimming pared 6 bases from V and 4 bases from J, leaving 18 bases between. Germline V gene sequence: CDR1 LNHDA, CDR2 SQIVND (reference sequence). There are 15 residues in the CDR3. CDR3 sequence: CASSNAPAGVTEAFF. The CDR3 bases are TGTGCCAGTAGCAATGCCCCAGCGGGGGTCACTGAAGCTTTCTTT.

The rearrangement links TRBV4-1 to TRBJ1-4, with 8 bases that match TRBD1. Germline V gene lookup returns CDR1 MGHRA and CDR2 YSYEKL. After removal of 3 bases from V and 0 bases from J, the junction contained 3 bases not matched to a gene. The CDR3 consists of 16 residues. The CDR3: CASSHGQGPTNEKLFF. The DNA for the CDR3 is TGCGCCAGCAGCCACGGACAGGGCCCAACTAATGAAAAACTGTTTTTT.

The chain carries TRBV10-3 and TRBJ1-6; D may be TRBD1 (6 bases). The CDR3 runs 13 residues. The V gene's germline CDR1 is ENHRY and CDR2 SYGVKD. Trimming pared 6 bases from V and 6 bases from J, leaving 9 bases between. For the CDR3, the DNA is TGTGCCATCAGACAGGGTAGTAATTCACCCCTCCACTTT. Protein sequence: CAIRQGSNSPLHF.

V is TRBV7-2 and J is TRBJ1-4, with a tentative D call TRBD1 (5 bases). Per the germline V gene, CDR1 is SGHTA and CDR2 is FQGNSA. V was cut by 4 bases and J by 2 bases, with 17 bases left in between. The CDR3 length is 17 residues. For the CDR3, the DNA is TGTGCCAGCAGCTGGACGAGGACACGACAGACTAATGAAAAACTGTTTTTT. It yields the protein CASSWTRTRQTNEKLFF.

This clone was picked up a small number of times. The chain joins TRBV2 to TRBJ1-2; 12 bases line up with TRBD1. The CDR3 length is 16 residues. Germline V gene sequence: CDR1 SNHLY, CDR2 FYNNEI. V trimming: 6 bases; J trimming: 4 bases; junction bases outside the gene matches: 9. The CDR3 region has the DNA TGTGCCAGCAGGAAAGGGACAGGGGGCTCCGCCTATGGCTACACCTTC. Translation gives CASRKGTGGSAYGYTF.

The chain combines TRBV6-4 with TRBJ2-7; 10 nucleotides agree with TRBD1. V shed 7 bases and J 2 bases; nucleotides not matched to a gene: 8. This CDR3 spans 15 amino acids. Germline values: CDR1 MRHNA, CDR2 SNTAGT. CDR3 nucleotide sequence: TGTGCCAGCATTCCGGGGGGGACAGGGGCCTACGAGCAGTACTTC. This gives the protein CASIPGGTGAYEQYF.

This sequence joins TRBV30 and TRBJ2-5; 12 bases align to TRBD2. V shed 3 bases and J 5 bases; nucleotides not matched to a gene: 7. CDR1 GTSNPN and CDR2 SVGIG come from the germline V gene (reference sequence). The CDR3 is 15 amino acids. CDR3 DNA: TGTGCCTGGAGCTATCTAGCGGGGGGGCGTGAGACCCAGTACTTC. Amino acid sequence: CAWSYLAGGRETQYF.

This chain joins TRBV5-1 and TRBJ1-6; 9 positions agree with TRBD1. Looked up from germline, CDR1 is SGHRS and CDR2 is YFSETQ. V shed 4 bases and J 10 bases; nucleotides not matched to a gene: 9. The CDR3 loop spans 15 amino acids. The CDR3 sequence is CASSGGTGRESPLHF. The CDR3 region has the DNA TGCGCCAGCAGCGGCGGGACAGGGCGGGAGTCACCCCTCCACTTT.

The chain recombines TRBV3-1 (or the pseudogene TRBV3-2) with TRBJ2-1; 8 bases are a match to TRBD2. V was clipped by 5 bases and J by 12 bases; unmatched bases: 24. The CDR3 is 18 residues long. Germline-derived CDR1 and CDR2 are LGHDT and YNNKEL (reference sequence). The CDR3 loop is CASSVGPQRGPSTMRQFF. Written as DNA, the CDR3 is TGTGCCAGCAGCGTAGGTCCCCAGCGGGGGCCCTCGACAATGAGGCAGTTCTTC.

As DNA, the CDR3 is TGTGCCAGCAGTAGAGGACTAGCGCTCACCGGGGAGCTGTTTTTT. The encoded protein is CASSRGLALTGELFF. The chain is built from TRBV7-2 and TRBJ2-2; 9 positions agree with TRBD2. The germline V gene encodes CDR1 SGHTA and CDR2 FQGNSA. The CDR3 runs 15 residues. After removal of 6 bases from V and 4 bases from J, the junction contained 6 bases not matched to a gene.

The chain links TRBV11-3 to TRBJ2-2, with TRBD1 matching over 7 bases. J gave up 3 bases and V 5 bases, and 3 bases lay outside the gene matches. Per the germline V gene, CDR1 is SGHNT and CDR2 is YENEEA. The CDR3 covers 14 residues. CDR3 protein: CASSRQGDTGELFF. CDR3 in DNA: TGTGCCAGCAGCAGACAGGGTGACACCGGGGAGCTGTTTTTT.

CDR3 sequence (DNA): TGTGCCAGCAGCAACAGGAACACCATATATTTT. Protein sequence: CASSNRNTIYF. The V call is TRBV7-6, the J call TRBJ1-3, with D tentatively TRBD1 (5 bases). Germline CDR1 reads SGHVS; CDR2 reads FNYEAQ. CDR3 length: 11 residues. Trimming took off 5 bases at V and 7 bases at J, with 6 bases between the two ends.

The rearrangement links TRBV19 to TRBJ2-5; 12 bases agree with TRBD2. There are 17 residues in the CDR3. The V and J ends lost 5 bases and 1 base, in that order; junction bases with no gene match: 8. Germline CDR1 reads LNHDA; CDR2 reads SQIVND (reference sequence). This chain's CDR3 is CASSGKSGLAGQETQYF. In nucleotides, the CDR3 is TGTGCCAGTAGTGGGAAATCGGGACTAGCGGGCCAAGAGACCCAGTACTTC.

V usage is TRBV5-1 and J usage is TRBJ2-2; 8 bases align to TRBD1. The CDR3 length is 16 residues. Per germline, CDR1 SGHRS and CDR2 YFSETQ. V trimming: 0 bases; J trimming: 4 bases; junction bases outside the gene matches: 5. Here the CDR3 reads CASSLGRQGRTGELFF. The CDR3 DNA reads TGCGCCAGCAGCTTGGGGAGACAGGGGCGCACCGGGGAGCTGTTTTTT.

The chain carries TRBV4-1 and TRBJ2-1; TRBD2 is a possible D gene (6 bases). There are 15 residues in the CDR3. CDR1 MGHRA and CDR2 YSYEKL come from the germline V gene. V dropped 1 base and J dropped 2 bases, with 9 bases sitting between them. The CDR3 nucleotides read TGCGCCAGCAGCCAAGGGGAGGATCCCTACAATGAGCAGTTCTTC. Translation: CASSQGEDPYNEQFF.

V is TRBV27 and J is TRBJ1-1, with D possibly TRBD1 on 5 matching bases. Between the trimmed V and J ends, which lost 5 bases and 4 bases, there was a span of 14 bases. CDR1 and CDR2 (germline): MNHEY, SMNVEV (reference sequence). The CDR3 is made up of 14 amino acids. The CDR3 protein is CASSVRPGGTEAFF. The CDR3 DNA reads as TGTGCCAGCAGTGTCAGGCCGGGGGGCACTGAAGCTTTCTTT.

This clone occurred a few times. V usage is TRBV18 and J usage is TRBJ1-6, with 8 positions matching TRBD1. V shed 3 bases, J shed 9 bases, and the junction held 7 bases outside the gene matches. This CDR3 has 15 residues. Looked up from germline, CDR1 is KGHSH and CDR2 is LQKENI. The CDR3 DNA reads TGTGCCAGCTCACCTGACTTGACAGGGGCTTCACCCCTCCACTTT. Translated, it gives CASSPDLTGASPLHF.